A selection of T cell receptor beta chains follows, all from one sample in a study of blood T cell repertoires in COVID-19. Some clones are missing from TCRdb's copy, which holds only in-frame ones; the method was immunoSEQ multiplex PCR. The data hold 95,000 to 120,000 clones, with about 87% observed a single time. Sequenced input: peripheral blood. The origin of the receptors is a woman between 45 and 65 years old with acute or convalescent COVID-19. CDR3s leave out the opening cysteine and the closing phenylalanine or tryptophan. Each record gives: J gene, V gene, CDR3 protein.

J: TRBJ1-1
V: TRBV25-1
CDR3: ASSTYFGQNTEAF

J: TRBJ2-7
V: TRBV12-3/TRBV12-4
CDR3: ASSPTETYEQY

J: TRBJ2-3
V: TRBV27
CDR3: ASSSLDREADTQY

J: TRBJ2-7
V: TRBV18
CDR3: ASSALPGTGVYEQY

J: TRBJ1-2
V: TRBV3-1/TRBV3-2
CDR3: ASSQDAGTGNGYT

J: TRBJ1-5
V: TRBV18
CDR3: ASSGDSASNQPQH

J: TRBJ2-2
V: TRBV9
CDR3: ASSVARSNTGELF

J: TRBJ2-2
V: TRBV15
CDR3: ATSIRGGELF

J: TRBJ2-7
V: TRBV6-5
CDR3: ASSYSNSFGEQY

J: TRBJ1-2
V: TRBV25-1
CDR3: ASQGQGAGYT

J: TRBJ1-2
V: TRBV9
CDR3: ASSVGPEAYGYT

J: TRBJ1-2
V: TRBV6-5
CDR3: ASRLSTGGAYGYT

J: TRBJ1-1
V: TRBV19
CDR3: ASSIGAPTPEAF

J: TRBJ1-6
V: TRBV3-1/TRBV3-2
CDR3: ASSQIFRAGRHSPLH

J: TRBJ1-4
V: TRBV11-3
CDR3: ASPLRGFNEKLF

J: TRBJ2-5
V: TRBV23-1
CDR3: ASSLLGIEKTGGAETQY

J: TRBJ2-1
V: TRBV19
CDR3: ASKVTSGSVNEQF

J: TRBJ1-6
V: TRBV11-2
CDR3: ASSLGIGDSPLH

J: TRBJ1-1
V: TRBV18
CDR3: ASSPDTFNTEAF

J: TRBJ1-2
V: TRBV7-9
CDR3: ASSLNRVDGYT

J: TRBJ1-2
V: TRBV6-6
CDR3: ASSTQDRVGGYT

J: TRBJ2-2
V: TRBV21-1
CDR3: ASSKVVDRGHVGELF

J: TRBJ2-3
V: TRBV10-3
CDR3: AISGERDTQY

J: TRBJ1-1
V: TRBV5-4
CDR3: ASSSPGRTEAF

J: TRBJ2-7
V: TRBV4-1
CDR3: ASSRTGPYEQY

J: TRBJ2-3
V: TRBV6-5
CDR3: ASSLAGESTDTQY

J: TRBJ1-1
V: TRBV6-6
CDR3: ASSYRGNTEAF

J: TRBJ2-1
V: TRBV9
CDR3: ASSPLSSYNEQF

J: TRBJ1-2
V: TRBV7-9
CDR3: ASSLAGQRSYT

J: TRBJ1-1
V: TRBV7-6
CDR3: ASSLGGGRKRNTEAF

J: TRBJ1-6
V: TRBV28
CDR3: ASSLDSPLH

J: TRBJ1-1
V: TRBV28
CDR3: ASSGDLRQEAF

J: TRBJ1-3
V: TRBV19
CDR3: ASMLTGLSGNTIY

J: TRBJ2-7
V: TRBV7-2
CDR3: ASSLRGSYEQY

J: TRBJ1-3
V: TRBV4-1
CDR3: ASSPGGPLSGNTIY

J: TRBJ1-2
V: TRBV3-1/TRBV3-2
CDR3: ASSRSGGAPGGYT

J: TRBJ1-3
V: TRBV7-6
CDR3: AAGSSGNTIY

J: TRBJ1-2
V: TRBV9
CDR3: ASSVEGSNYGYT

J: TRBJ2-1
V: TRBV19
CDR3: ASRTSGTEIYNEQF

J: TRBJ1-2
V: TRBV6-6
CDR3: ASSPRGSTSQNYGYT

J: TRBJ2-1
V: TRBV7-9
CDR3: ASSQTGGPPTEQF

J: TRBJ2-3
V: TRBV5-1
CDR3: ASSSTSPSTDTQY

J: TRBJ2-5
V: TRBV2
CDR3: ATQPGTSGRETQY

J: TRBJ1-4
V: TRBV25-1
CDR3: ASSGAGRGNEKLF

J: TRBJ1-3
V: TRBV29-1
CDR3: SVGPGGNTIY

J: TRBJ1-4
V: TRBV11-2
CDR3: ASSLGGINEKLF